This note documents a single TCR beta chain sequence. What this receptor recognizes is not known. Base quality data are lacking; no much larger clone is found one base away. The reads were generated on an Illumina HiSeq 1500. TCRdb itself trimmed the public reads at Q25 with fastp, ran MiXCR and retained productive beta chains. Rows are combined by CDR3 protein, so each entry shows the most common genes and DNA. The sample table holds about 920,000 distinct CDR3 sequences, of which approximately 31% were seen once. The ten most abundant clones make up about an eighth of the sample. The CDR3 numbers 14 residues from cysteine through phenylalanine. This entry keeps only the CDR3 DNA: 42 bases, framed from base 1. The germline V gene (reference sequence) sets CDR1 to MNHEY and CDR2 to SMNVEV. Clipping removes 8 bases from V and 5 bases from J, with 7 as the unmatched junction base count. The data were obtained in a study of T cell repertoires in cytomegalovirus infection (dated by TCRdb to between 2018 and 2021). For the study in its entirety: The peptide stimulations were aimed at well-studied HLA-B-restricted epitopes as well as recently identified HLA-C-restricted CMV epitopes, whose presentation resists viral immunomodulation. Donor HLA type was relevant to the analysis, as public TCR beta signatures indicated carriage of CMV infection together with the matching HLA type. The full study reports these points: Carriers of CMV infection plus the relevant HLA type were discriminated by the cumulative frequency of public TCR beta family members in the study cohort and in an independent approximately 350-donor cohort. The ex vivo response was dominated by HLA-C-restricted CMV-specific TCR beta clonotypes, which also provided the single most frequent clonotype in two of eight donors.

This sample's treatment or condition label indicates: in vitro stimulation with specific CMV peptide epitopes to enrich CMV-specific T cells. The rearranged chain carries TRBV27 and TRBJ2-2; TRBD2 matches 8 bases in the middle. Here the sequenced sample was cultured CD8+ T cells from PBMCs, taken from culture after CMV antigen stimulation. This receptor was obtained from a human donor in good health (CMV status not recorded). Some clones in this sample may be carry-over from other donors' samples. The nucleotide sequence reads TGTGCCAGCCGTCCGGGAGGGGGAACCGGGGAGCTGTTTTTT. This codes for CASRPGGGTGELFF.